This TCR beta chain was recovered during a study of CD8 T cells in ankylosing spondylitis. Study results and caveats: Disease-linked clones had a CD8+ phenotype and relatively low frequency in peripheral blood. A motif of eight or nine highly homologous TCR beta variants was seen as apparently characteristic of ankylosing spondylitis blood. As reported, disease-linked clones showed significant enrichment in matched ankylosing spondylitis synovial fluid.

This clonotype was seen a handful of times. What it recognizes is unknown. Germline loops: CDR1 SGDLS, CDR2 YYNGEE. V was shortened by 6 bases and J by 1 base, with 10 bases between the two germline ends. The CDR3 loop spans 13 amino acids. TCR beta libraries were made by quantitative 5'-RACE with molecular barcodes. MiXCR, run by TCRdb on the 5' RACE reads, gives a single entry per CDR3 protein. The sample yields some 840,000 distinct CDR3 sequences, roughly 12% seen once. This sequence originates from a male donor with ankylosing spondylitis. The chain recombines TRBV9 with TRBJ1-1; D is unresolved. Sequenced material: blood, either unsorted or a sorted T cell fraction (not recorded which). The CDR3 spells CASKPRENTEAFF. For the CDR3, the DNA is TGTGCCAGCAAACCCCGGGAGAACACTGAAGCTTTCTTT.